The 12 T cell receptor beta chains reported below all come from one sample, sequenced in a study of technical replicates of blood from a handful of donors. Sequenced by immunoSEQ multiplex PCR; TCRdb stores in-frame clones only, minus some. The sample lists roughly 60,000 clones, about 86% seen once, with about 5% in the top ten. Specimen: PBMCs. These receptors originate from a human donor in good health. Some clones in this sample may be carry-over from other donors' samples.

This clone came up once. The gene calls are TRBV7-2 and TRBJ2-5; 9 bases map to TRBD2. The CDR3 spans 15 residues. With 5 bases clipped from V and 4 bases from J, the junction kept 8 bases outside the gene matches. Looked up from germline, CDR1 is SGHTA and CDR2 is FQGNSA. CDR3 in DNA: TGTGCCAGCAGCCTCTACGCGGGGGGGGCAGAGACCCAGTACTTC. This gives the protein CASSLYAGGAETQYF. The entire variable domain, with the rest obtained from reference TRBV7-2 and TRBJ2-5, is as follows: GAGVSQSPSNKVTEKGKDVELRCDPISGHTALYWYRQSLGQGLEFLIYFQGNSAPDKSGLPSDRFSAERTGGSVSTLTIQRTQQEDSAVYLCASSLYAGGAETQYFGPGTRLLVL.

The chain recombines TRBV7-2 with TRBJ2-4; weak D call: TRBD1 (5 bases). The V and J ends lost 5 bases and 8 bases respectively, with 16 bases between them. The CDR3 is 14 residues long. CDR1 and CDR2 from the germline V gene are SGHTA and FQGNSA. The CDR3 DNA reads as TGTGCCAGCAGCCCGTCCCTGGACAAGGACATTCAGTACTTC. It yields the protein CASSPSLDKDIQYF.

V and J are TRBV5-6 and TRBJ2-2; no clear D gene. V lost 0 bases, J lost 0 bases, and 9 bases lay in between. CDR1 and CDR2 from the germline V gene are SGHDT and YYEEEE. The CDR3 is 16 residues long. CDR3 bases: TGTGCCAGCAGCTTGGCCGGGTTGGCGAACACCGGGGAGCTGTTTTTT. Protein: CASSLAGLANTGELFF.

This chain joins TRBV5-1 and TRBJ1-1; D gene unclear. Trimming removed 0 bases from V and 5 bases from J, with 14 bases in between. The germline gives CDR1 SGHRS, CDR2 YFSETQ. The CDR3 consists of 15 residues. The CDR3 coding sequence is TGCGCCAGCAGCTTGGGGCCCCCTCGAGGAACTGAAGCTTTCTTT. Its translation is CASSLGPPRGTEAFF.

The chain links TRBV5-6 to TRBJ1-2, with D possibly being TRBD1 (5 bases). Germline CDR1 is SGHDT and CDR2 is YYEEEE. This CDR3 is 16 amino acids long. V was clipped by 4 bases and J by 1 base, with 17 bases between them. The CDR3 DNA is TGTGCCAGCAGCCCACAGTACACAGGCCTTAACTATGGCTACACCTTC. Amino acid sequence: CASSPQYTGLNYGYTF.

This chain joins TRBV30 and TRBJ1-5, with a possible D match to TRBD1 (6 bases). CDR1 is GTSNPN and CDR2 is SVGIG in the germline V gene (reference sequence). CDR3 length: 14 residues. Between the trimmed V and J ends, which lost 2 bases and 6 bases, there was a span of 14 bases. CDR3 nucleotide sequence: TGTGCCTGGAGTCGGGAACAGGGCGGTCAGCCCCAGCATTTT. Protein: CAWSREQGGQPQHF.

This clone has a single count. This chain connects TRBV7-6 to TRBJ2-5; the match to TRBD2 covers 14 bases. Germline V CDR1 and CDR2: SGHVS, FNYEAQ. Losses at the gene ends were 1 base for V and 2 bases for J; bases not matched to a gene: 0. The CDR3 runs to 16 residues. The CDR3 loop is CASSLGLAGGQETQYF. The CDR3 DNA reads TGTGCCAGCAGCTTAGGACTAGCGGGAGGGCAAGAGACCCAGTACTTC.

This clone was recorded a few times. The gene calls are TRBV5-1 and TRBJ1-1; D is possibly TRBD1 (5 bases). CDR1 and CDR2 from the germline V gene are SGHRS and YFSETQ. The CDR3 runs to 13 residues. The V gene lost 5 bases and the J gene lost 7 bases, with 15 bases spanning the gap. The CDR3 bases are TGCGCCAGCAGAAATACAGGAAGCAATGAAGCTTTCTTT. This gives the protein CASRNTGSNEAFF.

This chain uses TRBV7-3 with TRBJ1-1, with D perhaps matching TRBD1 (5 bases). There are 14 residues in the CDR3. The V gene lost 1 base and the J gene lost 3 bases, with 9 bases spanning the gap. From germline, CDR1 is SGHTA and CDR2 FQGTGA. CDR3 sequence: CASSLIPGDTEAFF. The CDR3 DNA follows: TGTGCCAGCAGCTTAATCCCGGGGGACACTGAAGCTTTCTTT.

The chain has TRBV7-8 and TRBJ1-2, with 8 positions matching TRBD1. The length of the CDR3 is 15 residues. CDR1 is SGHVS and CDR2 is FQNEAQ in the germline V gene. V was clipped by 5 bases and J by 6 bases; unmatched bases: 11. The chain's CDR3 is CASSLQTGARDGYTF. CDR3 DNA sequence: TGTGCCAGCAGCCTTCAGACAGGGGCGCGGGATGGCTACACCTTC.

The chain has TRBV6-1 and TRBJ2-5, with D possibly TRBD2 on 6 matching bases. The CDR3 extends over 15 amino acids. With 3 bases removed from V and 5 bases from J, the gap between germline ends came to 16 bases. Germline V lookup: CDR1 MNHNS, CDR2 SASEGT. CDR3 DNA sequence: TGTGCCAGCAGTGAGATAGGAGGGGAGGTGGAGACCCAGTACTTC. It codes for CASSEIGGEVETQYF.

This chain connects TRBV7-2 to TRBJ2-6; no clear D gene. The germline V gene encodes CDR1 SGHTA and CDR2 FQGNSA. This CDR3 region has 16 residues. V was trimmed by 4 bases and J by 0 bases, leaving 10 bases between them. The CDR3 loop is CASSSPSGSGANVLTF. CDR3 in DNA: TGTGCCAGCAGCTCACCCAGTGGCTCTGGGGCCAACGTCCTGACTTTC.